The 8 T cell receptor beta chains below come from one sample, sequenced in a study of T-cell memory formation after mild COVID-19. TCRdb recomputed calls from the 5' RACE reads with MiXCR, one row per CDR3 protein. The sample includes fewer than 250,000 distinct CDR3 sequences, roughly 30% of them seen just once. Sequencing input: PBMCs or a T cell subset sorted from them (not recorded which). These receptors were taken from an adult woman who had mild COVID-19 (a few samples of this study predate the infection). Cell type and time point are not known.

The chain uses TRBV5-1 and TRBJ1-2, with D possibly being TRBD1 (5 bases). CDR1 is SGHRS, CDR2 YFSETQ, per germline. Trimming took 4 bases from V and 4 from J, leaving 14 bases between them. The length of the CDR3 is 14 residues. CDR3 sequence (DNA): TGCGCCAGCAGCCCGGACTCGGGGGGCTATGGCTACACCTTC. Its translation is CASSPDSGGYGYTF.

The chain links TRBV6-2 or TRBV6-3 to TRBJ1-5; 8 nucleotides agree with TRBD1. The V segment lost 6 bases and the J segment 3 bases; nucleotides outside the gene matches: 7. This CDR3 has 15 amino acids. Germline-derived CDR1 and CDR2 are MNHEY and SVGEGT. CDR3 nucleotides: TGTGCCAGCAGGTCCTACAGGGGGATCAATCAGCCCCAGCATTTT. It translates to CASRSYRGINQPQHF.

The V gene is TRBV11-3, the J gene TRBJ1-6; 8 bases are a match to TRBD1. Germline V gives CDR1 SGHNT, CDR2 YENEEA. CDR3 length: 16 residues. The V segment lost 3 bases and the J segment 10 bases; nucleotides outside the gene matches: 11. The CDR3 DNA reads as TGTGCCAGCAGCTTTACTCGGACAGGGTTTAGCTCACCCCTCCACTTT. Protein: CASSFTRTGFSSPLHF.

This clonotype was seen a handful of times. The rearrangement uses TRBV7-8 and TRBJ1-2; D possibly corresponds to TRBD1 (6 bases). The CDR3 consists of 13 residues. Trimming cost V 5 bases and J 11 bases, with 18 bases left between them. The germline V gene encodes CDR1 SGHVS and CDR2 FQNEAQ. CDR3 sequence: CASSHRDLEGYTF. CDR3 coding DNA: TGTGCCAGCAGCCACAGGGACTTGGAAGGGTACACCTTC.

CDR3 sequence (DNA): TGTGCCAGCAGTCCTACTAGCGGGAGTTTCGATACGCAGTATTTT. Translation: CASSPTSGSFDTQYF. The chain uses TRBV6-2 or TRBV6-3 and TRBJ2-3; 11 nucleotides agree with TRBD2. Germline values: CDR1 MNHEY, CDR2 SVGEGT. V was clipped by 5 bases and J by 6 bases; unmatched bases: 7. There are 15 residues in the CDR3.

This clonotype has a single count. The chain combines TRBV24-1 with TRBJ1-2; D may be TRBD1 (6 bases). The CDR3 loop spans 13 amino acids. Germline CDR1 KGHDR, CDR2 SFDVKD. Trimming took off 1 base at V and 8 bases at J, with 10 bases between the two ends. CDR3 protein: CATSDFSGDGYTF. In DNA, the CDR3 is TGTGCCACCAGTGATTTTTCAGGGGACGGCTACACCTTC.

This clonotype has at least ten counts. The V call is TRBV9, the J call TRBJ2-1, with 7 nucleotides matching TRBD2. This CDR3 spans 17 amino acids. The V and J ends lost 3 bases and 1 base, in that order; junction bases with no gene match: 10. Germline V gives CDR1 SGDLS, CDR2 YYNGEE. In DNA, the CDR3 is TGTGCCAGCAGCGCCATTACTAGCGTACTATCCTACAATGAGCAGTTCTTC. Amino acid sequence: CASSAITSVLSYNEQFF.

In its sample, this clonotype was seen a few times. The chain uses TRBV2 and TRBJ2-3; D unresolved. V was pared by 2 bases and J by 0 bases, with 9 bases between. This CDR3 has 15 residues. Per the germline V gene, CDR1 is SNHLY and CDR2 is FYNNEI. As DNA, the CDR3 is TGTGCCAGCAGTGAATACTACTATAGCACAGATACGCAGTATTTT. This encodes CASSEYYYSTDTQYF.